The entry that follows covers one T cell receptor beta chain sequence. These data are taken from a study of T cells in Graves' hyperthyroidism and ophthalmopathy. The CDR3 runs to 14 residues. Germline V gives CDR1 SGHKS, CDR2 YYEKEE (reference sequence). V dropped 6 bases and J dropped 5; count of bases not matched to a gene: 4. Any patient presenting with uncontrolled infection, other autoimmune disease, pregnancy or lactation was left out. Diagnosis rested on symptoms, serum thyroxine and TRAb, thyroid ultrasound, and orbital computed tomography. PBMCs stemmed from 10 ml fresh peripheral blood. RNA transcripts served as the template for amplifying TCR beta CDR3 regions. A first-round RT-PCR of the TCR CDR3 used the HTBI primer set. TCRdb ran MiXCR on the multiplex PCR reads and lists one entry per CDR3 protein. Of hundreds of thousands of distinct CDR3 sequences listed, about 20% are singletons.

The receptor was isolated from a man aged 35-49 years with Graves' ophthalmopathy. The V and J genes are TRBV5-5 and TRBJ1-6; 8 bases fit TRBD1. What was sequenced was blood. The CDR3 DNA follows: TGTGCCAGCAACCAACAGGGGGATAATTCACCCCTCCACTTT. It yields the protein CASNQQGDNSPLHF.